This entry features one TCR beta chain sequence. Germline V gene data show CDR1 as SEHNR and CDR2 as FQNEAQ (reference sequence). V was clipped by 1 base and J by 5 bases; unmatched bases: 7. The length of the CDR3 is 15 residues. This entry belongs to a study of T cell changes during pregnancy in multiple sclerosis. Sequenced by immunoSEQ multiplex PCR; TCRdb stores in-frame clones only, minus some. Here the sample spans around 30,000 clones, roughly 90% being singletons. This receptor was taken from a female donor with multiple sclerosis, enrolled in a pregnancy study. The sample here was CD8+ T cells from peripheral blood mononuclear cells, taken in the first trimester of pregnancy. V and J are TRBV7-9 and TRBJ2-5; 7 bases map to TRBD1. Here the CDR3 reads CASSLGYRGEETQYF. CDR3 nucleotide sequence: TGTGCCAGCAGCTTAGGCTACAGGGGAGAGGAGACCCAGTACTTC. The full variable domain, completed using reference TRBV7-9 and TRBJ2-5, is DTGVSQNPRHKITKRGQNVTFRCDPISEHNRLYWYRQTLGQGPEFLTYFQNEAQLEKSRLLSDRFSAERPKGSFSTLEIQRTEQGDSAMYLCASSLGYRGEETQYFGPGTRLLVL.